One sample yielded the 26 T cell receptor beta chains listed below, sequenced in a study of blood T cell repertoires in COVID-19. Libraries were prepared by immunoSEQ multiplex PCR; TCRdb keeps only in-frame clonotypes and omits some of them. Here the sample spans fewer than 350,000 clones, around nine tenths being singletons. Sequenced sample: PBMCs or T cells enriched from blood (not recorded which). These receptors all stem from a woman aged 40 to 50 who had recovered from COVID-19.

The V call is TRBV7-2, the J call TRBJ1-3; maybe TRBD1 (5 bases). V was trimmed by 11 bases and J by 0 bases, leaving 14 bases between them. The CDR3 contains 14 residues. Germline CDR1 and CDR2: SGHTA and FQGNSA. This CDR3 reads CAGGEGFSGNTIYF. CDR3 nucleotide sequence: TGTGCCGGAGGGGAGGGTTTCTCTGGAAACACCATATATTTT.

V usage is TRBV10-3 and J usage is TRBJ1-2; TRBD1 is a possible D gene (5 bases). CDR1 is ENHRY and CDR2 is SYGVKD in the germline V gene. The V and J ends lost 6 bases and 1 base respectively, with 12 bases between them. The CDR3 is made up of 14 amino acids. CDR3 nucleotides: TGTGCCATCAGCCTCGGGGGAATTAACTATGGCTACACCTTC. Its translation: CAISLGGINYGYTF.

In its sample, this clone was seen a few times. The CDR3 nucleotides are TGTGCCAGCACCCCAGACAGGATCTATGGCTACACCTTC. It encodes CASTPDRIYGYTF. The V call is TRBV6-2 or TRBV6-3, the J call TRBJ1-2; D may be TRBD1 (6 bases). Deletions cut 7 bases from V and 4 bases from J, with 13 bases between. The CDR3 spans 13 residues. CDR1 and CDR2 (germline): MNHEY, SVGEGT.

The rearrangement links TRBV5-1 to TRBJ2-7, with 9 bases matching TRBD2. V gave up 0 bases and J gave up 5 bases; unmatched junction bases: 6. The CDR3 covers 15 residues. Germline CDR1 is SGHRS and CDR2 is YFSETQ. The CDR3 nucleotides are TGCGCCAGCAGCTTGGTTTTGGCGGGGGGGCACGAGCAGTACTTC. Amino acid sequence: CASSLVLAGGHEQYF. Complete variable domain (other parts from reference TRBV5-1 and TRBJ2-7): KAGVTQTPRYLIKTRGQQVTLSCSPISGHRSVSWYQQTPGQGLQFLFEYFSETQRNKGNFPGRFSGRQFSNSRSEMNVSTLELGDSALYLCASSLVLAGGHEQYFGPGTRLTVT.

The chain employs TRBV6-5 and TRBJ1-6; maybe TRBD1 (6 bases). The germline V gene encodes CDR1 MNHEY and CDR2 SVGAGI. The CDR3 covers 14 residues. V was cut by 6 bases and J by 5 bases, with 11 bases left in between. Written as DNA, the CDR3 is TGTGCCAGCAGCTCTGGACAGAATAATTCACCCCTCCACTTT. Amino acids: CASSSGQNNSPLHF.

In DNA form, the CDR3 reads TGTGCCAGCAGCTTAGCGCGAGGACTAGCGGGAGGCTCATCCAATGAGCAGTTCTTC. Amino acid sequence: CASSLARGLAGGSSNEQFF. V is TRBV7-2 and J is TRBJ2-1; TRBD2 matches at 14 bases. Per the germline V gene, CDR1 is SGHTA and CDR2 is FQGNSA. V lost 0 bases, J lost 6 bases, and 10 bases stayed unmatched. The length of the CDR3 is 19 residues.

A single count supports this clone. The gene calls are TRBV18 and TRBJ2-3; the D is unclear. The CDR3 has 15 amino acids. CDR1 and CDR2 (germline): KGHSH, LQKENI. The V gene lost 3 bases and the J gene lost 4 bases, with 14 bases spanning the gap. This CDR3 reads CASSPPGSMADTQYF. For the CDR3, the DNA is TGTGCCAGCTCACCCCCCGGGTCTATGGCAGATACGCAGTATTTT.

The rearrangement uses TRBV29-1 and TRBJ1-1; 7 bases fit TRBD1. Germline V gene lookup returns CDR1 SQVTM and CDR2 ANQGSEA. The CDR3 loop spans 12 amino acids. V gave up 5 bases and J gave up 4 bases; unmatched junction bases: 4. As DNA, the CDR3 is TGCAGCGTTACCTCAGGGGGCACTGAAGCTTTCTTT. Translation gives CSVTSGGTEAFF.

This chain joins TRBV10-3 and TRBJ1-2, with 8 positions matching TRBD1. The J segment lost 7 bases and the V segment lost 6 bases, leaving 10 bases of the junction unmatched. Germline V CDR1 and CDR2: ENHRY, SYGVKD. This CDR3 comprises 14 residues. As DNA, the CDR3 is TGTGCCATCAGGGACAGGGAATCCTTCTCTGGCTACACCTTC. It is translated as CAIRDRESFSGYTF.

The chain employs TRBV5-6 and TRBJ2-3; 8 bases are a match to TRBD2. Trimming took 0 bases from V and 1 from J; bases not matched to a gene: 1. CDR3 size: 15 residues. Looked up from germline, CDR1 is SGHDT and CDR2 is YYEEEE. CDR3 region: CASSLVSGGTDTQYF. CDR3 in DNA: TGTGCCAGCAGCTTGGTTAGCGGGGGCACAGATACGCAGTATTTT. Supplemented by reference TRBV5-6 and TRBJ2-3, the full variable domain reads DAGVTQSPTHLIKTRGQQVTLRCSPKSGHDTVSWYQQALGQGPQFIFQYYEEEERQRGNFPDRFSGHQFPNYSSELNVNALLLGDSALYLCASSLVSGGTDTQYFGPGTRLTVL.

The chain joins TRBV9 to TRBJ1-2; no definite D call. The CDR3 spans 13 residues. V was shortened by 3 bases and J by 4 bases, with 10 bases between the two germline ends. Germline V CDR1 and CDR2: SGDLS, YYNGEE. DNA of the CDR3: TGTGCCAGCAGCGAGAGCGTGGGCTATGGCTACACCTTC. This encodes CASSESVGYGYTF.

The chain links TRBV6-5 to TRBJ2-7; D perhaps matches TRBD2 (7 bases). The CDR3 consists of 16 residues. Germline CDR1 MNHEY, CDR2 SVGAGI. V lost 4 bases and J 2 bases, leaving 18 bases between the germline ends. The CDR3 reads CASSFGDSRGPYEQYF. CDR3 coding DNA: TGTGCCAGCAGTTTCGGGGACTCGCGGGGGCCCTACGAGCAGTACTTC.

The gene calls are TRBV4-3 and TRBJ1-4, with D unclear. Germline V gives CDR1 LGHNA, CDR2 YSLEER. Trimming pared 1 base from V and 0 bases from J, leaving 9 bases between. The CDR3 has 16 amino acids. This CDR3 is CASSQGRLATNEKLFF. The DNA of the CDR3 is TGCGCCAGCAGCCAAGGTCGTCTTGCAACTAATGAAAAACTGTTTTTT.

This chain joins TRBV27 and TRBJ2-1, with 12 bases identical to TRBD1. The CDR3 runs 17 residues. V dropped 6 bases and J dropped 1; count of bases not matched to a gene: 7. CDR1 and CDR2 (germline): MNHEY, SMNVEV (reference sequence). The CDR3 DNA reads TGTGCCAGCAGCCTCCGGGACAGGGGGCAGTCCTACAATGAGCAGTTCTTC. It specifies CASSLRDRGQSYNEQFF.

CDR3 region: CASREGGADTQYF. The CDR3 nucleotides read TGTGCCAGCAGGGAGGGGGGGGCAGATACGCAGTATTTT. The rearrangement joins TRBV2 to TRBJ2-3, with a possible D match to TRBD2 (7 bases). Per germline, CDR1 SNHLY and CDR2 FYNNEI. V was pared by 6 bases and J by 4 bases, with 11 bases between. CDR3 size: 13 residues.

The chain carries TRBV3-1 (or the pseudogene TRBV3-2) and TRBJ2-5; weak D call: TRBD2 (6 bases). The V gene's germline CDR1 is LGHDT and CDR2 YNNKEL (reference sequence). The CDR3 length is 15 residues. The V end was cut by 4 bases, the J end by 5 bases, with 17 bases between. The CDR3 region has the DNA TGTGCCAGCAGCCCGGAGTCTGGAGGGGCCGAGACCCAGTACTTC. It specifies CASSPESGGAETQYF.

The V gene is TRBV24-1, the J gene TRBJ2-3; the D is unclear. Germline lookup yields CDR1 KGHDR and CDR2 SFDVKD. The length of the CDR3 is 14 residues. Trimming took off 4 bases at V and 4 bases at J, with 11 bases between the two ends. The CDR3 nucleotides read TGTGCCACCAGTGACTCTGCGGTGCCAGATACGCAGTATTTT. It yields the protein CATSDSAVPDTQYF.

V and J are TRBV9 and TRBJ1-2; D call uncertain. Germline CDR1 is SGDLS and CDR2 is YYNGEE. The V end was cut by 0 bases, the J end by 4 bases, with 7 bases between. This CDR3 is 13 amino acids long. DNA for the CDR3: TGTGCCAGCAGCGTAGGTGACTTCTATGGCTACACCTTC. It codes for CASSVGDFYGYTF. The variable domain in full, with the rest retrieved from reference TRBV9 and TRBJ1-2, is DSGVTQTPKHLITATGQRVTLRCSPRSGDLSVYWYQQSLDQGLQFLIQYYNGEERAKGNILERFSAQQFPDLHSELNLSSLELGDSALYFCASSVGDFYGYTFGSGTRLTVV.

This chain links TRBV2 with TRBJ1-6; TRBD1 agrees at 7 bases. Germline values: CDR1 SNHLY, CDR2 FYNNEI. J was trimmed by 8 bases and V by 8 bases; bases with no gene match: 6. The length of the CDR3 is 13 residues. CDR3 DNA: TGTGCCAGCCTTAATCAGGGGGATTCACCCCTCCACTTT. Translation gives CASLNQGDSPLHF.

The CDR3 bases are TGTGCCTGGAGTTCTACCTACGAGCAGTACTTC. Amino acid sequence: CAWSSTYEQYF. The chain couples TRBV30 to TRBJ2-7; D remains unclear. This CDR3 is built from 11 residues. Germline values: CDR1 GTSNPN, CDR2 SVGIG (reference sequence). With 2 bases removed from V and 2 bases from J, the gap between germline ends came to 4 bases.

This clone was recorded once. The V call is TRBV6-5, the J call TRBJ1-4; D is undetermined. The CDR3 is made up of 16 amino acids. Germline V gene data show CDR1 as MNHEY and CDR2 as SVGAGI. The germline V and J ends were trimmed by 2 bases and 3 bases, with 13 bases remaining between them. The DNA for the CDR3 is TGTGCCAGCAGTTACCCCTTCGAGGCATCTAATGAAAAACTGTTTTTT. It encodes CASSYPFEASNEKLFF.

The rearrangement links TRBV6-5 to TRBJ1-5, with a tentative D call TRBD1 (5 bases). From germline, CDR1 is MNHEY and CDR2 SVGAGI. The CDR3 covers 14 residues. V was pared by 2 bases and J by 4 bases, with 9 bases between. Here the CDR3 reads CASSYGGLNQPQHF. The CDR3 DNA reads TGTGCCAGCAGTTACGGGGGGTTAAATCAGCCCCAGCATTTT.

V usage is TRBV19 and J usage is TRBJ1-3; 7 bases are shared with TRBD1. With 9 bases clipped from V and 0 bases from J, the junction kept 8 bases outside the gene matches. Germline V gives CDR1 LNHDA, CDR2 SQIVND (reference sequence). The CDR3 has 15 amino acids. CDR3 region: CASGRGDSSGNTIYF. Here the CDR3 DNA reads TGTGCCAGCGGCAGGGGGGACAGCTCTGGAAACACCATATATTTT.

This clone appeared a single time. The chain uses TRBV11-2 and TRBJ1-2, with 12 bases fitting TRBD1. The germline V gene encodes CDR1 SGHAT and CDR2 FQNNGV. The CDR3 consists of 15 residues. J gave up 4 bases and V 4 bases, and 4 bases lay outside the gene matches. CDR3 sequence reads: CASSSGTGGAYGYTF. For the CDR3, the DNA is TGTGCCAGCAGCTCAGGGACAGGGGGCGCCTATGGCTACACCTTC.

The genes are TRBV10-3 and TRBJ1-5, with a weak D call TRBD1 (5 bases). V was pared by 0 bases and J by 3 bases, with 9 bases between. CDR1 ENHRY and CDR2 SYGVKD come from the germline V gene. This CDR3 contains 15 residues. The DNA for the CDR3 is TGTGCCATCAGTGAGTCGGAGGGGAACAATCAGCCCCAGCATTTT. It codes for CAISESEGNNQPQHF.

This chain connects TRBV13 to TRBJ2-1; TRBD2 matches 15 bases. Germline V gene sequence: CDR1 PRHDT, CDR2 FYEKMQ (reference sequence). The CDR3 loop spans 17 amino acids. After removal of 6 bases from V and 7 bases from J, the junction contained 10 bases not matched to a gene. The DNA of the CDR3 is TGTGCCAGCAGTTGGACTAGCGGGAGGGCCCCTCGAAATGAGCAGTTCTTC. Translated, it gives CASSWTSGRAPRNEQFF.